This T cell receptor (beta chain) was retrieved from a study of blood T cells in healthy people across ages. Next came a second PCR, run for about 7 to 12 cycles, which used a sample-barcoded 5' primer along with a J-beta primer mix. The template-switch adaptor was a 5' adaptor with 12 random nucleotides. It tagged each cDNA molecule. TCRdb re-called the 5' RACE reads with MiXCR, one entry per CDR3 protein. Counted here are 890,000 or so distinct CDR3 sequences, roughly 60% occurring once; the ten biggest clones make up 28%. V was trimmed by 2 bases and J by 1 base, leaving 14 bases between them. From germline, CDR1 is DFQATT and CDR2 SNEGSKA (reference sequence). This CDR3 spans 15 amino acids. The sample holds a few counts of this clonotype.

The chain has TRBV20-1 and TRBJ2-5; D might be TRBD2 (6 bases). The sequencing sample was made of blood. This sequence was found in a man under 40 in good health. The CDR3 nucleotides read TGCAGTGCTAGAAATGCCGGGAGCGGCCAAGAGACCCAGTACTTC. It encodes CSARNAGSGQETQYF.